The 8 T cell receptor beta chains presented below share a single source sample, sequenced in a study of patients and donors after allogeneic stem cell transplantation. A single record per CDR3 protein comes from TCRdb applying MiXCR to the RT-PCR reads. The sample shows roughly 880,000 distinct CDR3 sequences, roughly 18% of them seen only once. Material: blood, either unsorted or a sorted T cell fraction (not recorded which). These receptors were taken from a human donor who was either an allogeneic HSCT recipient or a stem cell or donor lymphocyte infusion donor (not recorded which). It is not recorded whose cells these are; they may come from a transplant donor.

In its sample, this clonotype was seen once. The CDR3: CASSWDERGYGYTF. CDR3 DNA sequence: TGTGCCAGCAGCTGGGATGAGCGGGGTTATGGCTACACCTTC. The V call is TRBV5-4, the J call TRBJ1-2, with unresolved D. V lost 3 bases, J lost 5 bases, and 14 bases lay in between. Germline CDR1 SGHNT, CDR2 YYREEE (reference sequence). The CDR3 loop spans 14 amino acids.

The V and J genes are TRBV9 and TRBJ2-5, with 9 bases matching TRBD2. The CDR3 is 15 residues long. The ends lost 10 bases at V and 2 bases at J; junction bases unmatched: 12. Germline CDR1 and CDR2: SGDLS and YYNGEE. The CDR3 nucleotides read TGTGCCTCCACAGAGGGTAGCGGGGGACAAGAGACCCAGTACTTC. It is translated as CASTEGSGGQETQYF.

This clonotype was observed a few times. The V gene is TRBV14, the J gene TRBJ2-7; 9 bases fit TRBD1. The CDR3 loop spans 14 amino acids. Unmatched junction bases numbered 5, after V lost 4 bases and J lost 4 bases. In germline, CDR1 is SGHDN, CDR2 FVKESK. DNA for the CDR3: TGTGCCAGCAGCCGAACGGGACAGGGTTACGAGCAGTACTTC. It is translated as CASSRTGQGYEQYF. Variable domain in full (rest from reference TRBV14 and TRBJ2-7): EAGVTQFPSHSVIEKGQTVTLRCDPISGHDNLYWYRRVMGKEIKFLLHFVKESKQDESGMPNNRFLAERTGGTYSTLKVQPAELEDSGVYFCASSRTGQGYEQYFGPGTRLTVT.

The chain employs TRBV12-3 or TRBV12-4 and TRBJ2-1; 7 bases line up with TRBD2. The CDR3 totals 16 residues. Trimming cost V 1 base and J 0 bases; bases outside gene matches: 3. The CDR3 nucleotides read TGTGCCAGCAGTTTAGATGGGGGGGGCTCCTACAATGAGCAGTTCTTC. It specifies CASSLDGGGSYNEQFF.

This CDR3 reads CASSDYRSTETNYGYTF. Here the CDR3 DNA reads TGTGCCAGCAGTGACTACCGGTCGACAGAAACTAACTATGGCTACACCTTC. The V and J genes are TRBV6-2 or TRBV6-3 and TRBJ1-2; D might be TRBD1 (5 bases). Trimming stripped 5 bases from V and 0 bases from J, with 19 bases between. CDR1 MNHEY and CDR2 SVGEGT come from the germline V gene. The CDR3 loop spans 17 amino acids.

The chain couples TRBV5-1 to TRBJ2-4; weak D call: TRBD2 (6 bases). With 4 bases removed from V and 2 bases from J, the gap between germline ends came to 16 bases. The germline V gene has CDR1 SGHRS and CDR2 YFSETQ. The CDR3 consists of 16 residues. The CDR3 bases are TGCGCCAGCAGCCAAGGGACTTTAAGGACCAAAAACATTCAGTACTTC. It yields the protein CASSQGTLRTKNIQYF.

This clonotype appeared a few times. This chain joins TRBV12-3 or TRBV12-4 and TRBJ1-1; tentatively, D is TRBD1 (6 bases). The CDR3 is 16 amino acids. The V end was cut by 6 bases, the J end by 3 bases, with 20 bases between. In DNA, the CDR3 is TGTGCCAGCAGGCCCGGGACACGAGTTGTGTACACTGAAGCTTTCTTT. This codes for CASRPGTRVVYTEAFF.

The chain employs TRBV12-3 or TRBV12-4 and TRBJ2-2; tentatively, D is TRBD1 or TRBD2 (5 bases each). The germline V and J ends were trimmed by 6 bases and 4 bases, with 15 bases remaining between them. The CDR3 loop spans 15 amino acids. In DNA, the CDR3 is TGTGCCAGCAGATGGAGTCGGGGCGGCACCGGGGAGCTGTTTTTT. It codes for CASRWSRGGTGELFF.